The T cell receptor beta chain under discussion was sequenced for a study of T cells expressing NK-cell markers. Study context: Researchers got TCR beta repertoires out of sorted CD3+CD56+NKG2C+, CD3+CD56+NKG2C- and CD3+CD56-NKG2C+ T cells. Among eight sequenced donors, seven carried HCMV seropositivity while one was seronegative.

TCRdb reprocessed the 5' RACE reads, keeping one entry per CDR3 protein, no DNA. The sample table includes about 380,000 distinct CDR3 sequences. Study-level points and caveats: Among CD8+ T cells from 5 to 7 donors, dominant NKG2C+ clonotypes accounted for roughly 1.0-7.0%.

Of note for this clonotype: Antigen unknown.

Germline lookup yields CDR1 SGHVS and CDR2 FQNEAQ. This CDR3 spans 15 amino acids. This sequence was found in a man aged 18 to 69 in good health. The sequenced sample consisted of blood T cells: a sorted CD56 or NKG2C T cell subset, CD4+ or CD8+ T cells, or bulk PBMC T cells (not recorded which). The chain carries TRBV7-8 and TRBJ2-7; the D gene TCRdb calls, TRBD1, cannot be checked with no DNA. The CDR3 loop is CASSLRDRSSYEQYF. The full variable domain, with the rest looked up from reference TRBV7-8 and TRBJ2-7, is GAGVSQSPRYKVAKRGQDVALRCDPISGHVSLFWYQQALGQGPEFLTYFQNEAQLDKSGLPSDRFFAERPEGSVSTLKIQRTQQEDSAVYLCASSLRDRSSYEQYFGPGTRLTVT.